The next 24 T cell receptor beta chains were all read from a single sample in a study of graft-versus-host responses after intestinal transplantation. The table came from immunoSEQ multiplex PCR; TCRdb's copy has only in-frame clones and leaves some out. The repertoire holds roughly 99,000 clones, with roughly 90% as singletons. No antigen has been identified for these receptors. The sample was unstimulated CD4+ T cells sorted from spleen or lymph node cells, taken before transplant. These receptors came from a human donor who was the organ donor for an intestinal transplant.

V and J are TRBV21-1 and TRBJ2-7. TRBV21-1 is termed a pseudogene. The CDR3 loop spans 12 amino acids. As DNA, the CDR3 is TGTGCCAGCAGCCTAAAGGCCCAGGAGCAGTACTTC. Protein: CASSLKAQEQYF.

The J gene is TRBJ1-4, the V gene TRBV25-1; D is undetermined. Germline V gene lookup returns CDR1 MGHDK and CDR2 SYGVNS. Trimming cost V 4 bases and J 7 bases, with 10 bases left between them. This CDR3 is 13 amino acids long. The CDR3 protein is CASSGAYSEKLFF. The DNA of the CDR3 is TGTGCCAGCAGTGGGGCCTACTCTGAAAAACTGTTTTTT.

The chain links TRBV30 to TRBJ1-4; 8 nucleotides agree with TRBD1. V lost 0 bases, J lost 9 bases, and 9 bases stayed unmatched. The CDR3 spans 15 residues. Germline lookup yields CDR1 GTSNPN and CDR2 SVGIG (reference sequence). CDR3 region: CAWSVPDRDHKKLFF. CDR3 DNA sequence: TGTGCCTGGAGTGTCCCGGACAGGGACCATAAAAAACTGTTTTTT. Together with reference TRBV30 and TRBJ1-4, the CDR3 gives the full variable domain: SQTIHQWPATLVQPVGSPLSLECTVEGTSNPNLYWYRQAAGRGLQLLFYSVGIGQISSEVPQNLSASRPQDRQFILSSKKLLLSDSGFYLCAWSVPDRDHKKLFFGSGTQLSVL.

This chain connects TRBV5-1 to TRBJ1-1; possibly TRBD1 for D (6 bases). There are 11 residues in the CDR3. Germline-derived CDR1 and CDR2 are SGHRS and YFSETQ. The germline V and J ends were trimmed by 4 bases and 8 bases, with 9 bases remaining between them. CDR3: CASSPGTEAFF. As DNA, the CDR3 is TGCGCCAGCAGCCCCGGGACAGAAGCTTTCTTT.

The sample holds one count of this clone. The CDR3 DNA reads TGTGCCAGCAGTCCGTTCCCCACAGATACGCAGTATTTT. It yields the protein CASSPFPTDTQYF. This sequence joins TRBV6-5 and TRBJ2-3; no reliable D call. CDR1 is MNHEY and CDR2 is SVGAGI in the germline V gene. The CDR3 runs 13 residues. The V end lost 5 bases, the J end lost 2 bases, and 8 bases lay between the germline ends.

This clone appeared once. J is TRBJ2-7 and V is TRBV5-4; 9 bases line up with TRBD1. Losses at the gene ends were 3 bases for V and 4 bases for J; bases not matched to a gene: 5. CDR1 is SGHNT and CDR2 is YYREEE in the germline V gene (reference sequence). The CDR3 sequence is 14 residues long. The CDR3 spells CASSSWDRVYEQYF. DNA of the CDR3: TGTGCCAGCAGCTCGTGGGACAGGGTATACGAGCAGTACTTC.

This rearrangement joins TRBV6-1 to TRBJ1-3; D possibly corresponds to TRBD1 (5 bases). V gave up 2 bases and J gave up 2 bases, with 19 bases separating them. The CDR3 is made up of 18 amino acids. Germline CDR1 MNHNS, CDR2 SASEGT. The CDR3 loop is CASSERRGRVPPGNTIYF. The CDR3 DNA sequence: TGTGCCAGCAGTGAAAGACGGGGGAGGGTCCCACCTGGAAACACCATATATTTT.

This CDR3 is CASSTSGGFPYNEQFF. DNA of the CDR3: TGTGCCAGCAGTACTAGCGGGGGATTTCCCTACAATGAGCAGTTCTTC. The J gene is TRBJ2-1, the V gene TRBV11-2, with 11 bases matching TRBD2. This CDR3 is 16 amino acids long. The junction had 6 bases not matched to a gene; V was cut back by 6 bases and J by 2 bases. The germline V gene has CDR1 SGHAT and CDR2 FQNNGV.

The chain uses TRBV6-5 and TRBJ2-5; D unresolved. V gave up 5 bases and J gave up 4 bases, with 8 bases separating them. Germline CDR1 MNHEY, CDR2 SVGAGI. The CDR3 runs 12 residues. The CDR3 is CASSEMVETQYF. CDR3 coding DNA: TGTGCCAGCAGTGAAATGGTAGAGACCCAGTACTTC.

The V call is TRBV2, the J call TRBJ2-3, with unresolved D. This CDR3 spans 13 amino acids. Trimming pared 3 bases from V and 3 bases from J, leaving 7 bases between. Germline V gene lookup returns CDR1 SNHLY and CDR2 FYNNEI. CDR3 residues: CASSEIGTDTQYF. DNA for the CDR3: TGTGCCAGCAGTGAGATTGGGACAGATACGCAGTATTTT.

The chain couples TRBV5-6 to TRBJ2-5, with 8 bases aligning to TRBD2. CDR1 and CDR2 (germline): SGHDT, YYEEEE. The CDR3 length is 13 residues. The V gene end was trimmed by 2 bases and the J gene end by 3 bases; junction bases not matched to a gene: 0. The CDR3 is CASSLLAEETQYF. CDR3 DNA sequence: TGTGCCAGCAGCTTACTAGCGGAAGAGACCCAGTACTTC.

The chain links TRBV10-1 to TRBJ1-2; the D gene is possibly TRBD1 (5 bases). Between the trimmed V and J ends, which lost 0 bases and 7 bases, there was a span of 15 bases. CDR3 size: 15 residues. The germline V gene has CDR1 WNHNN and CDR2 SYGVQD (reference sequence). The CDR3 here is CASSESPDTPVGYTF. The CDR3 bases are TGCGCCAGCAGTGAGTCCCCGGACACCCCGGTTGGCTACACCTTC.

The rearrangement joins TRBV6-5 to TRBJ2-5; the match to TRBD2 covers 8 bases. The junction had 11 bases not matched to a gene; V was cut back by 11 bases and J by 3 bases. The CDR3 spans 14 residues. The germline gives CDR1 MNHEY, CDR2 SVGAGI. The CDR3 sequence is CASRFGSGEETQYF. CDR3 DNA sequence: TGTGCCTCCAGATTTGGTAGCGGGGAAGAGACCCAGTACTTC.

The V gene is TRBV6-5, the J gene TRBJ1-1; unclear D gene. Germline-derived CDR1 and CDR2 are MNHEY and SVGAGI. The CDR3 is 13 amino acids. V was trimmed by 0 bases and J by 5 bases, leaving 7 bases between them. The CDR3 DNA reads as TGTGCCAGCAGTTACTCGGGCATAACTGAAGCTTTCTTT. Translated, it gives CASSYSGITEAFF.

The chain links TRBV2 to TRBJ2-2, with TRBD1 matching over 7 bases. Germline-derived CDR1 and CDR2 are SNHLY and FYNNEI. The CDR3 loop spans 14 amino acids. J was trimmed by 0 bases and V by 6 bases; bases with no gene match: 1. The CDR3 DNA reads as TGTGCCAGCAGAGGACAGGCGAACACCGGGGAGCTGTTTTTT. Translated: CASRGQANTGELFF.

CDR3 bases: TGTGCCAGCAGGGCGGGACTAGGCTCCTACGAGCAGTACTTC. As protein: CASRAGLGSYEQYF. The chain has TRBV6-1 and TRBJ2-7; 8 nucleotides match TRBD2. CDR3 length: 14 amino acids. Germline trimming cut 6 bases from V and 0 bases from J; bases unmatched to any gene: 4. Germline values: CDR1 MNHNS, CDR2 SASEGT.

The chain joins TRBV6-1 to TRBJ1-5; TRBD1 is a possible D gene (5 bases). Germline V lookup: CDR1 MNHNS, CDR2 SASEGT. V was clipped by 5 bases and J by 1 base, with 9 bases between them. The CDR3 consists of 14 residues. CDR3 nucleotides: TGTGCCAGCAGTAGCGACAGCAGCAATCAGCCCCAGCATTTT. Translation gives CASSSDSSNQPQHF.

This chain uses TRBV14 with TRBJ1-1; maybe TRBD1 (5 bases). The CDR3 runs 16 residues. Per germline, CDR1 SGHDN and CDR2 FVKESK. Trimming cost V 0 bases and J 2 bases, with 13 bases left between them. The CDR3 DNA reads as TGTGCCAGCAGCCAAGATAGGTTCAGGGCTAACACTGAAGCTTTCTTT. Amino acids: CASSQDRFRANTEAFF.

V usage is TRBV30 and J usage is TRBJ1-6; no definite D call. The CDR3 length is 15 residues. From germline, CDR1 is GTSNPN and CDR2 SVGIG (reference sequence). V lost 2 bases to trimming and J lost 3 bases, with 11 bases between them. The CDR3 loop reads CAWSSPTLYNSPLHF. The CDR3 bases are TGTGCCTGGAGTTCCCCTACACTCTATAATTCACCCCTCCACTTT.

The J gene is TRBJ2-5, the V gene TRBV5-4; D unclear. V was cut by 10 bases and J by 5 bases, with 21 bases left in between. There are 14 residues in the CDR3. Germline V lookup: CDR1 SGHNT, CDR2 YYREEE (reference sequence). The CDR3 reads CAYIHPPPRETQYF. The DNA of the CDR3 is TGTGCCTACATACACCCCCCGCCCCGGGAGACCCAGTACTTC.

V is TRBV19 and J is TRBJ2-2; unclear D gene. V gave up 1 base and J gave up 1 base, with 4 bases separating them. The length of the CDR3 is 14 residues. Germline CDR1 LNHDA, CDR2 SQIVND (reference sequence). The CDR3 DNA follows: TGTGCCAGTAGTATAGGTCAGAACACCGGGGAGCTGTTTTTT. Protein product: CASSIGQNTGELFF.

The chain is built from TRBV4-3 and TRBJ2-1; D may be TRBD1 or TRBD2 (5 bases each). This CDR3 region has 16 residues. Trimming shortened V by 2 bases and J by 8 bases, and 19 bases separated the two germline ends. Germline CDR1 is LGHNA and CDR2 is YSLEER. The CDR3, as DNA: TGCGCCAGCAGCCAAAACATGGGGCGGGTGGACGATGAGCAGTTCTTC. Amino acid sequence: CASSQNMGRVDDEQFF.

The chain combines TRBV5-1 with TRBJ2-7; 9 bases match TRBD1. This CDR3 has 16 residues. V shed 4 bases and J 6 bases; nucleotides not matched to a gene: 14. CDR1 and CDR2 (germline): SGHRS, YFSETQ. The CDR3 spells CASSQSPGTGIGEQYF. The DNA for the CDR3 is TGCGCCAGCAGCCAGAGTCCCGGGACAGGGATTGGCGAGCAGTACTTC.

Only one count was recorded for this clone. The chain combines TRBV10-3 with TRBJ2-1; TRBD1 matches at 7 bases. The ends lost 2 bases at V and 3 bases at J; junction bases unmatched: 4. Germline values: CDR1 ENHRY, CDR2 SYGVKD. The CDR3 length is 15 residues. CDR3 sequence (DNA): TGTGCCATCAGTGAGGGACAGGCAGGCTACAATGAGCAGTTCTTC. It specifies CAISEGQAGYNEQFF.